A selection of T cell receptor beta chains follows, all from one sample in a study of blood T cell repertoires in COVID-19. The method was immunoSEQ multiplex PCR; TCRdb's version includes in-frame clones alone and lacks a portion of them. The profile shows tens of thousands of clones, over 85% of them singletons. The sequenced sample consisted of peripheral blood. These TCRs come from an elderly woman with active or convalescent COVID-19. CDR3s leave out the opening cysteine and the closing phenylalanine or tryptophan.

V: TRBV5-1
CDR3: ASTFGPSGNEQF

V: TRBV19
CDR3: ASSTALNTGELF

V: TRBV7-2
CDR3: ASSPQRQGPKGLYEQY

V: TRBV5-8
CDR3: ASSLPQWVTDTQY

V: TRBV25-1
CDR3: ASSTNGGGDGYT

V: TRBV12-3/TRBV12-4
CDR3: ASRTQGQPQH

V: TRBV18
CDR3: ASSPWDRGLAGNQPQH

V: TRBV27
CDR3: ASSLYGGTGGSYEQY

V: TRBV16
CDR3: ASSQSPTSGNTIY

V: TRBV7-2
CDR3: ASSAGGNQPQH

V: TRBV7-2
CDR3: ASSQHIIAGQPQH